These 20 T cell receptor beta chains were sequenced from one sample in a study of T cells in localized non-small cell lung cancer (dated by TCRdb to 2018 to 2021). Libraries were constructed by the immunoSEQ multiplex PCR assay. This immuneACCESS table, as held by TCRdb, lists in-frame sequences with V and J called but not all clones. Of the missing ones, under half trace to an unresolved V gene in checked studies; the others have no known cause. Recorded for this sample are 1,300 to 1,500 clones; over 30% of them occurred a single time. The biggest ten clones account for about 16% of the sample. Sequencing used normal lung tissue next to the tumor, obtained before any cancer treatment. These receptors all stem from a female donor older than 55 with stage I lung adenocarcinoma.

V usage is TRBV19 and J usage is TRBJ1-2; TRBD1 matches at 7 bases. The CDR3 runs to 13 residues. After removal of 3 bases from V and 12 bases from J, the junction contained 10 bases not matched to a gene. Germline V lookup: CDR1 LNHDA, CDR2 SQIVND (reference sequence). Here the CDR3 DNA reads TGTGCCAGTAGTATCAGGGGGATGGATGCTCACACCTTC. It is translated as CASSIRGMDAHTF.

V usage is TRBV11-3 and J usage is TRBJ2-7; 7 bases line up with TRBD1. Germline CDR1 SGHNT, CDR2 YENEEA. The CDR3 spans 16 residues. V lost 2 bases to trimming and J lost 3 bases; unmatched junction nucleotides: 10. CDR3 nucleotide sequence: TGTGCCAGCAGCTTAAGGGGCGGCCAGGGGGTCTACGAGCAGTACTTC. This codes for CASSLRGGQGVYEQYF.

This clone was counted a few times. The chain uses TRBV19 and TRBJ1-6, with D tentatively TRBD1 (5 bases). The V end lost 5 bases, the J end lost 7 bases, and 15 bases lay between the germline ends. The germline V gene encodes CDR1 LNHDA and CDR2 SQIVND (reference sequence). CDR3 length: 15 amino acids. CDR3 nucleotide sequence: TGTGCCAGTAGTGAACTAGGGACTGGGAATTCACCCCTCCACTTT. Protein product: CASSELGTGNSPLHF. Drawing the rest from reference TRBV19 and TRBJ1-6, the complete variable domain is DGGITQSPKYLFRKEGQNVTLSCEQNLNHDAMYWYRQDPGQGLRLIYYSQIVNDFQKGDIAEGYSVSREKKESFPLTVTSAQKNPTAFYLCASSELGTGNSPLHFGNGTRLTVT.

The chain uses TRBV11-3 and TRBJ2-3, with D tentatively TRBD2 (7 bases). CDR1 is SGHNT, CDR2 YENEEA, per germline. Trimming took 5 bases from V and 1 from J, leaving 13 bases between them. This CDR3 spans 15 amino acids. CDR3 sequence (DNA): TGTGCCAGCAGCCCCCTGCGGGGGCGCACAGATACGCAGTATTTT. Residues: CASSPLRGRTDTQYF. Complete variable domain (other parts from reference TRBV11-3 and TRBJ2-3): EAGVVQSPRYKIIEKKQPVAFWCNPISGHNTLYWYLQNLGQGPELLIRYENEEAVDDSQLPKDRFSAERLKGVDSTLKIQPAELGDSAVYLCASSPLRGRTDTQYFGPGTRLTVL.

The gene calls are TRBV15 and TRBJ1-4; tentative D call: TRBD1 (6 bases). Trimming pared 2 bases from V and 5 bases from J, leaving 12 bases between. Germline V gives CDR1 LNHNV, CDR2 YYDKDF (reference sequence). This CDR3 is 15 amino acids long. This CDR3 reads CATSRLGQQNEKLFF. CDR3 DNA sequence: TGTGCCACCAGCAGACTAGGACAGCAGAATGAAAAACTGTTTTTT.

This sequence joins TRBV28 and TRBJ2-1; D perhaps matches TRBD1 (5 bases). Trimming took off 5 bases at V and 7 bases at J, with 12 bases between the two ends. The CDR3 length is 13 residues. Germline V gene lookup returns CDR1 MDHEN and CDR2 SYDVKM. The CDR3 coding sequence is TGTGCCAGCAGTGGTCAGGGTTTTAATGAGCAGTTCTTC. This sequence encodes CASSGQGFNEQFF.

This clone showed up just a few times. The CDR3 region is CASSETESNEQFF. The CDR3 bases are TGTGCCAGCAGTGAGACCGAAAGCAATGAGCAGTTCTTC. This chain joins TRBV6-8 and TRBJ2-1, with no clear D. The V end was cut by 5 bases, the J end by 6 bases, with 11 bases between. CDR1 and CDR2 from the germline V gene are MNHGY and SAAAGT. The length of the CDR3 is 13 residues.

About this clone itself: A junction boundary mismatches the germline segment, possibly from a read error. The CDR3 DNA is TGTGCCATCAGTCTCCCCCCCACCGACACGGGGCAGGACAATGAGCAGTTCTTC. As protein: CAISLPPTDTGQDNEQFF. J is TRBJ2-1 and V is TRBV6-8; D may be TRBD1 or TRBD2 (5 bases each). This CDR3 is 18 amino acids long. CDR1 and CDR2 from the germline V gene are MNHGY and SAAAGT.

Within the sample, this clone is medium-sized. V usage is TRBV11-3 and J usage is TRBJ1-1; D may be TRBD1 (6 bases). Trimming removed 5 bases at V and 1 base at J, with 11 bases between. CDR3 length equals 14 residues. Germline V gene sequence: CDR1 SGHNT, CDR2 YENEEA. This chain's CDR3 is CASSPRTENTEAFF. In nucleotides, the CDR3 is TGTGCCAGCAGCCCCCGGACAGAGAACACTGAAGCTTTCTTT.

By sample fraction, this clone is medium-sized. V usage is TRBV11-3 and J usage is TRBJ1-4, with 8 bases fitting TRBD1. Germline assignment: CDR1 SGHNT and CDR2 YENEEA. This CDR3 contains 16 residues. Trimming cost V 6 bases and J 0 bases; bases outside gene matches: 6. The CDR3 sequence is CASRRQGTATNEKLFF. The CDR3 DNA follows: TGTGCCAGCAGAAGACAGGGGACTGCAACTAATGAAAAACTGTTTTTT. Full variable domain (remainder filled in from reference TRBV11-3 and TRBJ1-4): EAGVVQSPRYKIIEKKQPVAFWCNPISGHNTLYWYLQNLGQGPELLIRYENEEAVDDSQLPKDRFSAERLKGVDSTLKIQPAELGDSAVYLCASRRQGTATNEKLFFGSGTQLSVL.

This clone was seen only a few times. This chain connects TRBV11-3 to TRBJ1-1; D gene unclear. Germline assignment: CDR1 SGHNT and CDR2 YENEEA. The CDR3 runs to 14 residues. V shed 5 bases and J shed 1 base, with 11 bases lying between them. CDR3 sequence (DNA): TGTGCCAGCAGCGACGAGACGGAGAACACTGAAGCTTTCTTT. It translates to CASSDETENTEAFF.

This clone was detected once. The CDR3 sequence is CASSIAGETQYF. DNA of the CDR3: TGTGCCAGTAGTATAGCAGGAGAGACCCAGTACTTC. The V gene is TRBV19, the J gene TRBJ2-5; D is uncertain. In germline, CDR1 is LNHDA, CDR2 SQIVND (reference sequence). The V and J ends lost 1 base and 4 bases respectively, with 4 bases between them. The CDR3 sequence is 12 residues long.

The V call is TRBV19, the J call TRBJ2-2, with D uncertain. The CDR3 length is 12 residues. Germline lookup yields CDR1 LNHDA and CDR2 SQIVND (reference sequence). V was shortened by 7 bases and J by 6 bases, with 9 bases between the two germline ends. In DNA form, the CDR3 reads TGTGCCAGTAAGGTGGATGCCGGGGAGCTGTTTTTT. This encodes CASKVDAGELFF. The full variable domain, completed using reference TRBV19 and TRBJ2-2, is DGGITQSPKYLFRKEGQNVTLSCEQNLNHDAMYWYRQDPGQGLRLIYYSQIVNDFQKGDIAEGYSVSREKKESFPLTVTSAQKNPTAFYLCASKVDAGELFFGEGSRLTVL.

The chain links TRBV19 to TRBJ2-4, with 9 positions matching TRBD2. J gave up 0 bases and V 4 bases, and 4 bases lay outside the gene matches. Per the germline V gene, CDR1 is LNHDA and CDR2 is SQIVND (reference sequence). The CDR3 spans 16 residues. CDR3 protein: CASSTLAGGAKNIQYF. In DNA form, the CDR3 reads TGTGCCAGTAGTACACTAGCGGGTGGAGCCAAAAACATTCAGTACTTC.

DNA of the CDR3: TGCAGCGTTAACCTCCAGGGGGACACTGAAGCTTTCTTT. It encodes CSVNLQGDTEAFF. This chain connects TRBV29-1 to TRBJ1-1, with TRBD1 identical over 7 bases. The CDR3 contains 13 residues. CDR1 SQVTM and CDR2 ANQGSEA come from the germline V gene. V was pared by 5 bases and J by 3 bases, with 6 bases of the junction left unmatched. Filled out from reference TRBV29-1 and TRBJ1-1, the complete variable domain reads SAVISQKPSRDICQRGTSLTIQCQVDSQVTMMFWYRQQPGQSLTLIATANQGSEATYESGFVIDKFPISRPNLTFSTLTVSNMSPEDSSIYLCSVNLQGDTEAFFGQGTRLTVV.

The chain combines TRBV6-8 with TRBJ1-1; no reliable D call. The germline gives CDR1 MNHGY, CDR2 SAAAGT. Between the trimmed V and J ends, which lost 7 bases and 1 base, there was a span of 16 bases. The CDR3 length is 15 residues. In nucleotides, the CDR3 is TGTGCCAGCACCGTGGACTCTGCCAGGAACACTGAAGCTTTCTTT. Its translation is CASTVDSARNTEAFF.

This clone has a single count. This sequence joins TRBV19 and TRBJ1-3; 7 positions match TRBD1. The CDR3 has 14 residues. J was trimmed by 4 bases and V by 5 bases; bases with no gene match: 5. Germline CDR1 reads LNHDA; CDR2 reads SQIVND (reference sequence). The CDR3 loop reads CASSPQGIGNTIYF. CDR3 nucleotide sequence: TGTGCCAGTAGTCCACAGGGGATCGGAAACACCATATATTTT.

The rearrangement links TRBV4-1 to TRBJ1-1; D is unclear. V was clipped by 4 bases and J by 1 base, with 10 bases between them. CDR1 MGHRA and CDR2 YSYEKL come from the germline V gene. The CDR3 length is 14 residues. This CDR3 reads CASSLRTENTEAFF. The CDR3 nucleotides are TGCGCCAGCAGCCTCCGAACAGAGAACACTGAAGCTTTCTTT.

The gene calls are TRBV18 and TRBJ2-5; tentative D call: TRBD2 (6 bases). The CDR3 consists of 14 residues. Trimming shortened V by 3 bases and J by 7 bases, and 15 bases separated the two germline ends. CDR1 and CDR2 from the germline V gene are KGHSH and LQKENI. As DNA, the CDR3 is TGTGCCAGCTCACCGGGGACTTCTTTAGGGACCCAGTACTTC. It is translated as CASSPGTSLGTQYF.

This clone was seen ten or more times. V is TRBV11-3 and J is TRBJ1-2; TRBD1 is a possible D gene (5 bases). There are 14 residues in the CDR3. Germline CDR1 is SGHNT and CDR2 is YENEEA. Trimming cost V 3 bases and J 6 bases, with 14 bases left between them. CDR3 residues: CASSLGPQGDGYTF. As DNA, the CDR3 is TGTGCCAGCAGCTTGGGGCCCCAAGGGGATGGCTACACCTTC.